This is a list of T cell receptor beta chains from one sample in a study of OX40 agonist ivuxolimab in advanced cancers. Data came from immunoSEQ multiplex PCR; TCRdb stores just in-frame clones and leaves some out. The sample holds 52,000 or so clones, 93% seen once. The sample was CD4+ or CD8+ T cells sorted from blood, taken in a trial of the OX40 agonist ivuxolimab. Receptors were obtained from an adult with an advanced solid tumor such as melanoma, head and neck, liver or kidney cancer. The CDR3 runs from the conserved cysteine through the conserved F or W.

V gene | CDR3 protein
TRBV2 | CASSEGANTGELFF
TRBV7-9 | CASSQSGRIEQFF
TRBV11-3 | CASSSGLAGPYNEQFF
TRBV28 | CASSLNSNQPQHF
TRBV4-3 | CASSQDFEGLAGELFF
TRBV19 | CASSIAPRDRDKKDTQYF
TRBV28 | CASAHYEQYF
TRBV9 | CASSASGTSAYEQYF
TRBV27 | CASSFIGPEMGTDTQYF
TRBV5-6 | CASSGTGYEQYF
TRBV28 | CASSLGRPAGEKLFF
TRBV19 | CASSMRFTEAFF
TRBV27 | CASSLLQPLGTGVETQYF
TRBV7-6 | CASSTGPGNTIYF
TRBV11-3 | CASSFTVKGSNEQFF
TRBV5-6 | CASSSGVTGGGYEQYF
TRBV7-8 | CASTRLAEPEPYNEQFF
TRBV9 | CASSENSDPGEKLFF
TRBV18 | CASSLTGALSTDTQYF
TRBV19 | CASSIVPAGDGHNEQFF
TRBV28 | CASSAVWDEQFF
TRBV10-1 | CASSDPGQEYEQYF
TRBV19 | CASSPYGLNTEAFF
TRBV13 | CASSTTGTGGHEQYF
TRBV28 | CASSPGTSGTLAKNIQYF
TRBV5-1 | CASSLAPSYDKKNIQYF
TRBV28 | CASSLFGLAGTYNEQFF
TRBV28 | CASIAGWSYEQYF
TRBV7-8 | CASSTRTSTYNEQFF
TRBV13 | CASSLGSGTSHEQYF
TRBV11-2 | CASSLVRTGDRELFF
TRBV7-9 | CASYGQGDPGANVLTF
TRBV27 | CASSYGSGGQPQHF
TRBV28 | CASSLRLRDEAFF
TRBV7-6 | CASSIRAGGPLNTDTQYF
TRBV19 | CASTPGTGGRYEQYF
TRBV30 | CAWTRSDTQYF